This T cell receptor (beta chain) emerged from a study of cytomegalovirus exposure and HLA in healthy donors. Study conclusions and caveats: When the data were analyzed later, several of the most significant clusters appeared to be linked to common viral pathogens. What a later analysis reportedly showed was that an Asian-associated ancestry cluster had fewer N-insertions than the roughly 670-donor mean.

About this clone itself: Its specificity is unknown.

Unrecorded immune exposure was likely among donors, who were nominally healthy when sampled. The PCR employed 60 Vbeta primers together with 13 Jbeta primers. Clones were sequenced by immunoSEQ multiplex PCR, and TCRdb holds only the in-frame ones, with some missing. The data hold approximately 190,000 clones, with 80% to 85% observed a single time. Looked up from germline, CDR1 is SGHDN and CDR2 is FVKESK. CDR3 length: 14 amino acids. V was clipped by 6 bases and J by 9 bases; unmatched bases: 7. Sequencing was carried out using PBMCs. The sequence was collected from a woman between 18 and 29 years old in good health and CMV-seronegative. The J gene is TRBJ2-1, the V gene TRBV14, with 11 bases aligning to TRBD2. CDR3: CASRAGTSGTEQFF. The CDR3 coding sequence is TGTGCCAGCAGGGCCGGGACTAGCGGTACTGAGCAGTTCTTC.